Detailed here is one T cell receptor beta chain. One junction end does not reproduce the germline sequence, and a read error may be involved. The primer mix had 60 Vbeta and 13 Jbeta primers. Sequencing used immunoSEQ multiplex PCR; TCRdb keeps in-frame clones, though not all of them. The table records around 130,000 clones, more than 80% of them present only once. This specimen comes from a study of cytomegalovirus exposure and HLA in healthy donors. CDR1 is MNHEY and CDR2 is SVGAGI in the germline V gene. This CDR3 has 15 residues. Source material: PBMCs. This TCR derives from a man aged 35 to 55 in good health and CMV-seronegative. The chain has TRBV6-5 and TRBJ2-5; 9 bases line up with TRBD1. Here the CDR3 DNA reads TGTGCCAGCAGACCCGGGACAGGGCCCCTAGAGGCCCAGTACTTC. This codes for CASRPGTGPLEAQYF.